This is a list of T cell receptor beta chains from one sample in a study of shared clonotypes between healthy human individuals. Profiling relied on immunoSEQ multiplex PCR, and the TCRdb table lists in-frame clones only, not all of them. The data hold approximately 640,000 clones, with 90% observed a single time. The material sequenced was memory CD8+ T cells from PBMCs. These receptors all stem from a man younger than 35 in good health. Some clones in this sample may be carry-over from other donors' samples. Each CDR3 is given with its conserved first and last residue. A D gene is named only where the DNA matches it firmly.

d_call	j_call	v_call	cdr3_aa	cdr3_nt
.	TRBJ1-2	TRBV13	CASSLGEGDGYTF	TGTGCCAGCAGCTTAGGGGAAGGGGATGGCTACACCTTC
TRBD1	TRBJ2-3	TRBV6-5	CASSYSAGGEADTQYF	TGTGCCAGCAGTTACTCTGCAGGGGGCGAGGCAGATACGCAGTATTTT
TRBD1	TRBJ2-2	TRBV28	CASSLNRGQGELFF	TGTGCCAGCAGTTTAAACAGGGGGCAGGGGGAGCTGTTTTTT
TRBD2	TRBJ2-7	TRBV13	CASSLARGTRTYEQYF	TGTGCCAGCAGCTTAGCCCGAGGGACTAGAACCTACGAGCAGTACTTC
.	TRBJ2-2	TRBV6-5	CASSIAGELFF	TGTGCCAGCAGTATCGCCGGGGAGCTGTTTTTT
TRBD2	TRBJ2-1	TRBV28	CASSFAGGDNEQFF	TGTGCCAGCAGTTTCGCGGGAGGCGATAATGAGCAGTTCTTC
.	TRBJ2-7	TRBV7-9	CASSLETGYEQYF	TGTGCCAGCAGCTTAGAGACAGGCTACGAGCAGTACTTC
TRBD1	TRBJ2-7	TRBV7-3	CASSLGTGTYEQYF	TGTGCCAGCAGCTTAGGGACAGGTACCTACGAGCAGTACTTC
.	TRBJ2-7	TRBV11-2	CASSLTETYEQYF	TGTGCCAGCAGCCTGACAGAAACCTACGAGCAGTACTTC
.	TRBJ2-1	TRBV29-1	CSVESYNEQFF	TGCAGCGTTGAAAGCTACAATGAGCAGTTCTTC
.	TRBJ2-2	TRBV7-9	CASSWTLLMTGELFF	TGTGCCAGCAGCTGGACCTTACTGATGACCGGGGAGCTGTTTTTT
.	TRBJ2-7	TRBV11-2	CASSLAPAGSYEQYF	TGTGCCAGCAGCTTAGCTCCCGCAGGTTCCTACGAGCAGTACTTC
TRBD1	TRBJ2-3	TRBV28	CASRPTGGGDTQYF	TGTGCCAGCAGGCCGACAGGGGGAGGGGATACGCAGTATTTT
.	TRBJ1-2	TRBV14	CASSQGGRAPYGYTF	TGTGCCAGCAGCCAAGGAGGCAGGGCTCCATATGGCTACACCTTC
.	TRBJ1-1	TRBV4-3	CASRPNRVYTEAFF	TGCGCCAGCCGCCCAAACAGGGTCTACACTGAAGCTTTCTTT
.	TRBJ1-2	TRBV2	CASSEARAYGYTF	TGTGCCAGCAGTGAGGCCAGGGCCTATGGCTACACCTTC
.	TRBJ1-5	TRBV25-1	CASSAKGGFNQPQHF	TGTGCCAGCAGTGCCAAGGGGGGGTTTAATCAGCCCCAGCATTTT